Following are 4 T cell receptor beta chains from one sample sequenced in a study of T-cell memory formation after mild COVID-19. TCRdb passed the 5' RACE reads through MiXCR, listing each CDR3 protein once. This sample has about 120,000 distinct CDR3 sequences, with about a fifth found just once. Sequenced input: PBMCs or a T cell subset sorted from them (not recorded which). These receptors originate from a man younger than 30 who had mild COVID-19 (a few samples of this study predate the infection). Cell type and time point are not known.

This clonotype was seen at least ten times. V usage is TRBV7-9 and J usage is TRBJ2-5; possibly TRBD2 for D (5 bases). Germline CDR1 and CDR2: SEHNR and FQNEAQ (reference sequence). The CDR3 spans 16 residues. Trimming removed 6 bases from V and 4 bases from J, with 21 bases in between. The CDR3: CASSPTPGPAGETQYF. Written as DNA, the CDR3 is TGTGCCAGCAGTCCAACCCCTGGGCCGGCGGGAGAGACCCAGTACTTC.

The chain employs TRBV27 and TRBJ1-3, with TRBD1 as a possible D gene (5 bases). CDR3 length: 15 residues. Trimming stripped 7 bases from V and 2 bases from J, with 15 bases between. Germline CDR1 is MNHEY and CDR2 is SMNVEV (reference sequence). CDR3 nucleotide sequence: TGTGCCAGCACTCTCCGGGACTTGACTGGAAACACCATATATTTT. This translates into CASTLRDLTGNTIYF.

This clonotype was observed at least ten times. The chain has TRBV20-1 and TRBJ2-1, with no clear D. Germline V gene sequence: CDR1 DFQATT, CDR2 SNEGSKA (reference sequence). V lost 0 bases and J lost 10, with 16 bases in between. The CDR3 loop spans 14 amino acids. CDR3 nucleotides: TGCAGTGCTAGAGATCGTGGTGGCTTCCTCGAGCAGTTCTTC. Its translation: CSARDRGGFLEQFF.

This clonotype has only a few counts. The V and J genes are TRBV10-2 and TRBJ1-1, with D possibly matching TRBD1 (6 bases). The germline V gene encodes CDR1 WSHSY and CDR2 SAAADI. The V end lost 4 bases, the J end lost 3 bases, and 12 bases lay between the germline ends. The CDR3 spans 14 residues. The CDR3: CASSGDRSYTEAFF. CDR3 in DNA: TGCGCCAGCAGTGGAGACAGGTCCTACACTGAAGCTTTCTTT.